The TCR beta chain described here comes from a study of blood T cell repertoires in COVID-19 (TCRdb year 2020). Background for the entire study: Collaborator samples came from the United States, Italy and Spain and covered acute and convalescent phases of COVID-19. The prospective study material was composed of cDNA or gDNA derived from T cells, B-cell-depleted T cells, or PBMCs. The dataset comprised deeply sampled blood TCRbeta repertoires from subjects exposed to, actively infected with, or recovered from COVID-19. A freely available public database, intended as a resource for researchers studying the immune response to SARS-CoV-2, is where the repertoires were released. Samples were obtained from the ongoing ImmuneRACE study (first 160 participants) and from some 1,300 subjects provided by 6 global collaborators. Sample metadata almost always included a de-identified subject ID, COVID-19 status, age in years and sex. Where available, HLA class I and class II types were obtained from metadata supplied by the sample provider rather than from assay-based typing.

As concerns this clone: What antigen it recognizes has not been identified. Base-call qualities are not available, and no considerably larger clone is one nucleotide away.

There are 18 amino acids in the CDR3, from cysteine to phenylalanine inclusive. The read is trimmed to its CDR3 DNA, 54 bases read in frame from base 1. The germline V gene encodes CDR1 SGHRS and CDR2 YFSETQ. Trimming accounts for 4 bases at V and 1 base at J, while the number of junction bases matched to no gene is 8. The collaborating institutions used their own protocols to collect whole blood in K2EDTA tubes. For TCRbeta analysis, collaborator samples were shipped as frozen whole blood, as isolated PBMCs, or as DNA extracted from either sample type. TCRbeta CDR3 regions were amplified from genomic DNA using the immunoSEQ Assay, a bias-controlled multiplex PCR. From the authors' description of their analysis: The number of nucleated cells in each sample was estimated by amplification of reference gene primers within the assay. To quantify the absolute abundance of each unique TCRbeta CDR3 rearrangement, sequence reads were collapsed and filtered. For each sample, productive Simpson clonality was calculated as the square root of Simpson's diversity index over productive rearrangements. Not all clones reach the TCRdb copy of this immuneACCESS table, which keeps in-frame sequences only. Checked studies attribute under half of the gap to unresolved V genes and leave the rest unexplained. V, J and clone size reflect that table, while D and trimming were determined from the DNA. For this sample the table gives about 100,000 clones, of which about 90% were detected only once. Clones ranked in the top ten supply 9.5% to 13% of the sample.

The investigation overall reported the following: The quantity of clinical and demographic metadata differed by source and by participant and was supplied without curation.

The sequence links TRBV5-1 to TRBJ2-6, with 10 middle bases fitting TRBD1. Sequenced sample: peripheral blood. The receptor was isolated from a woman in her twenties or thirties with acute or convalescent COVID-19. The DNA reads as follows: TGCGCCAGCAGCCGCTCGGGACAGGGGACATCTGGGGCCAACGTCCTGACTTTC. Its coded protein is CASSRSGQGTSGANVLTF.